This passage covers 26 T cell receptor beta chains from one sample sequenced in a study of T cell responses to AZD1222 COVID-19 vaccine. Sequenced by immunoSEQ multiplex PCR; TCRdb stores in-frame clones only, minus some. The table lists some 150,000 clones, about 93% of them singletons, with 2.5% to 3% in the top ten. The sample in question was peripheral blood, obtained on day 0 of MenACWY control vaccination. These receptor sequences come from an adult in good health.

This clone has a handful of counts. The CDR3 region has the DNA TGTGCCAGCAGTGTGGAGGTCCAGCCCCAGCATTTT. Residues: CASSVEVQPQHF. The V call is TRBV2, the J call TRBJ1-5; no definite D call. The CDR3 has 12 residues. The germline gives CDR1 SNHLY, CDR2 FYNNEI. Trimming removed 4 bases at V and 7 bases at J, with 8 bases between.

The chain has TRBV28 and TRBJ2-4; tentative D call: TRBD1 (5 bases). The CDR3 is 14 residues long. V dropped 5 bases and J dropped 2 bases, with 10 bases sitting between them. Germline V lookup: CDR1 MDHEN, CDR2 SYDVKM. The CDR3 sequence: CASSPQGSKNIQYF. CDR3 nucleotide sequence: TGTGCCAGCAGTCCCCAGGGTTCCAAAAACATTCAGTACTTC. The full variable domain, its missing parts supplied by reference TRBV28 and TRBJ2-4, is DVKVTQSSRYLVKRTGEKVFLECVQDMDHENMFWYRQDPGLGLRLIYFSYDVKMKEKGDIPEGYSVSREKKERFSLILESASTNQTSMYLCASSPQGSKNIQYFGAGTRLSVL.

This chain uses TRBV6-5 with TRBJ1-1; a possible D gene is TRBD1 (5 bases). CDR1 is MNHEY, CDR2 SVGAGI, per germline. Trimming left V 8 bases short and J 2 bases short, with 18 bases between. The CDR3 has 15 amino acids. Written as DNA, the CDR3 is TGTGCCAGCGGACGTGACAGACTACCTAACACTGAAGCTTTCTTT. Its protein is CASGRDRLPNTEAFF.

V usage is TRBV4-1 and J usage is TRBJ2-5; TRBD2 matches at 10 bases. CDR1 is MGHRA and CDR2 is YSYEKL in the germline V gene. The CDR3 covers 15 residues. After removal of 0 bases from V and 10 bases from J, the junction contained 8 bases not matched to a gene. CDR3 sequence: CASSQDLLAGVVQYF. CDR3 in DNA: TGCGCCAGCAGCCAAGATTTGCTAGCGGGAGTAGTCCAGTACTTC.

The V gene is TRBV19, the J gene TRBJ2-5; D might be TRBD2 (6 bases). From germline, CDR1 is LNHDA and CDR2 SQIVND (reference sequence). With 5 bases removed from V and 0 bases from J, the gap between germline ends came to 13 bases. The CDR3 consists of 15 residues. In nucleotides, the CDR3 is TGTGCCAGTAGTCCGTCAGCGGGCGACCAAGAGACCCAGTACTTC. Translating gives CASSPSAGDQETQYF.

The chain is built from TRBV12-3 or TRBV12-4 and TRBJ1-2, with D uncertain. The CDR3 is 13 residues long. Between the trimmed V and J ends, which lost 5 bases and 0 bases, there was a span of 7 bases. CDR3 sequence reads: CASSGVANYGYTF. CDR3 coding DNA: TGTGCCAGCAGTGGGGTGGCTAACTATGGCTACACCTTC.

This clone was counted a single time. The chain has TRBV28 and TRBJ1-2; D gene uncertain. CDR3 length: 14 residues. The germline V gene encodes CDR1 MDHEN and CDR2 SYDVKM. Trimming shortened V by 2 bases and J by 6 bases, and 13 bases separated the two germline ends. CDR3 coding DNA: TGTGCCAGCAGTTTAGCTCTACCGATCCATGGCTACACCTTC. Translating it yields CASSLALPIHGYTF.

V is TRBV6-5 and J is TRBJ1-1; D possibly corresponds to TRBD1 (5 bases). V was pared by 6 bases and J by 10 bases, with 12 bases between. The CDR3 totals 11 residues. Germline V gene sequence: CDR1 MNHEY, CDR2 SVGAGI. CDR3 bases: TGTGCCAGCAGCTCCGGGACGGGAGCTTTCTTT. Translating it yields CASSSGTGAFF.

V and J are TRBV5-1 and TRBJ2-1; D gene uncertain. Trimming removed 2 bases at V and 8 bases at J, with 17 bases between. Germline V gene data show CDR1 as SGHRS and CDR2 as YFSETQ. CDR3 size: 15 residues. In DNA, the CDR3 is TGCGCCAGCAGCTTTCTGTGGACGACTTTCGATGAGCAGTTCTTC. Protein: CASSFLWTTFDEQFF.

This chain uses TRBV5-6 with TRBJ2-6; no firm D call. V lost 4 bases, J lost 5 bases, and 7 bases lay in between. This CDR3 contains 13 residues. The V gene's germline CDR1 is SGHDT and CDR2 YYEEEE. CDR3 DNA sequence: TGTGCCAGCAGCGATTATCGGGCCAACGTCCTGACTTTC. Translation gives CASSDYRANVLTF.

This chain connects TRBV27 to TRBJ2-7; D is possibly TRBD1 (6 bases). The CDR3 is 14 residues long. Germline V lookup: CDR1 MNHEY, CDR2 SMNVEV (reference sequence). Trimming stripped 6 bases from V and 5 bases from J, with 17 bases between. The DNA for the CDR3 is TGTGCCAGCAGCCCGAATCCCGACAGGAACGAGCAGTACTTC. Translation gives CASSPNPDRNEQYF.

J is TRBJ1-1 and V is TRBV9, with 9 bases lining up with TRBD1. Trimming at V came to 3 bases and at J to 5 bases, leaving 2 bases not matched to a gene. Germline V gene data show CDR1 as SGDLS and CDR2 as YYNGEE. The CDR3 loop spans 13 amino acids. The CDR3, as DNA: TGTGCCAGCAGCGCGACAGGGGGGACTGAAGCTTTCTTT. This codes for CASSATGGTEAFF. Filled out from reference TRBV9 and TRBJ1-1, the complete variable domain reads DSGVTQTPKHLITATGQRVTLRCSPRSGDLSVYWYQQSLDQGLQFLIQYYNGEERAKGNILERFSAQQFPDLHSELNLSSLELGDSALYFCASSATGGTEAFFGQGTRLTVV.

The genes are TRBV6-2 or TRBV6-3 and TRBJ1-2; D possibly corresponds to TRBD1 (5 bases). This CDR3 has 17 amino acids. Germline V gene lookup returns CDR1 MNHEY and CDR2 SVGEGT. Trimming took 6 bases from V and 1 from J, leaving 21 bases between them. The chain's CDR3 is CASSPDSPPQFNYGYTF. In DNA form, the CDR3 reads TGTGCCAGCAGCCCCGACAGTCCCCCACAATTTAACTATGGCTACACCTTC.

This clone has just one count. The CDR3 loop is CAWSVTSAGELFF. The CDR3 DNA reads TGTGCCTGGAGTGTCACGAGTGCCGGGGAGCTGTTTTTT. This chain connects TRBV30 to TRBJ2-2, with D unresolved. From germline, CDR1 is GTSNPN and CDR2 SVGIG (reference sequence). The CDR3 contains 13 residues. V lost 0 bases to trimming and J lost 6 bases, with 8 bases between them. The whole variable domain, filled in from reference TRBV30 and TRBJ2-2, reads SQTIHQWPATLVQPVGSPLSLECTVEGTSNPNLYWYRQAAGRGLQLLFYSVGIGQISSEVPQNLSASRPQDRQFILSSKKLLLSDSGFYLCAWSVTSAGELFFGEGSRLTVL.

The genes are TRBV5-1 and TRBJ2-6, with 8 positions matching TRBD1. This CDR3 is built from 19 residues. The ends lost 3 bases at V and 0 bases at J; junction bases unmatched: 11. CDR1 is SGHRS and CDR2 is YFSETQ in the germline V gene. The CDR3 sequence is CASSSAGTGASSGANVLTF. The CDR3, as DNA: TGCGCCAGCAGCTCGGCCGGGACAGGCGCCTCCTCTGGGGCCAACGTCCTGACTTTC.

V is TRBV6-2 or TRBV6-3 and J is TRBJ1-2; no reliable D call. V lost 0 bases and J lost 3, with 8 bases in between. This CDR3 comprises 14 residues. CDR1 MNHEY and CDR2 SVGEGT come from the germline V gene. CDR3 sequence reads: CASSYSRDYYGYTF. The CDR3 DNA sequence: TGTGCCAGCAGTTACTCAAGAGACTACTATGGCTACACCTTC.

V and J are TRBV11-3 and TRBJ1-1, with 7 bases fitting TRBD1. The CDR3 spans 13 residues. Trimming at V came to 4 bases and at J to 6 bases, leaving 5 bases not matched to a gene. Germline-derived CDR1 and CDR2 are SGHNT and YENEEA. CDR3 sequence: CASSSVQGAEAFF. In DNA, the CDR3 is TGTGCCAGCAGCTCGGTCCAGGGGGCTGAAGCTTTCTTT.

The chain is built from TRBV5-5 and TRBJ1-1; no reliable D call. Germline V CDR1 and CDR2: SGHKS, YYEKEE (reference sequence). CDR3 length equals 12 residues. The V end lost 4 bases, the J end lost 6 bases, and 10 bases lay between the germline ends. The CDR3 spells CASSPSRAEAFF. CDR3 nucleotides: TGTGCCAGCAGCCCCAGTCGGGCTGAAGCTTTCTTT.

This rearrangement joins TRBV24-1 to TRBJ2-7; D might be TRBD1 (6 bases). Trimming pared 3 bases from V and 0 bases from J, leaving 11 bases between. Germline CDR1 is KGHDR and CDR2 is SFDVKD. The CDR3 loop spans 15 amino acids. CDR3 nucleotides: TGTGCCACCAGTGATCACAGGGAGAACTCCTACGAGCAGTACTTC. This gives the protein CATSDHRENSYEQYF.

DNA for the CDR3: TGTGCCAGCAGCTCCTGGCCCAACAATGAGCAGTTCTTC. It yields the protein CASSSWPNNEQFF. V and J are TRBV5-6 and TRBJ2-1; D is ambiguous. Between the trimmed V and J ends, which lost 3 bases and 5 bases, there was a span of 9 bases. This CDR3 has 13 residues. The germline V gene has CDR1 SGHDT and CDR2 YYEEEE. Supplemented by reference TRBV5-6 and TRBJ2-1, the full variable domain reads DAGVTQSPTHLIKTRGQQVTLRCSPKSGHDTVSWYQQALGQGPQFIFQYYEEEERQRGNFPDRFSGHQFPNYSSELNVNALLLGDSALYLCASSSWPNNEQFFGPGTRLTVL.

This clone was seen once. The rearrangement joins TRBV4-2 to TRBJ2-3; D is perhaps TRBD1 or TRBD2 (5 bases each). The CDR3 extends over 17 amino acids. CDR1 LGHNA and CDR2 YNFKEQ come from the germline V gene. Trimming stripped 0 bases from V and 4 bases from J, with 17 bases between. As DNA, the CDR3 is TGTGCCAGCAGCCAAGATTTAGTGGGGGTCCTTCCAGATACGCAGTATTTT. Translation gives CASSQDLVGVLPDTQYF.

The sample holds one count of this clone. The chain recombines TRBV9 with TRBJ1-1; D may be TRBD1 (6 bases). The CDR3 is made up of 16 amino acids. Germline V lookup: CDR1 SGDLS, CDR2 YYNGEE. The germline V and J ends were trimmed by 0 bases and 1 base, with 13 bases remaining between them. CDR3 region: CASSVVAGGANTEAFF. CDR3 nucleotides: TGTGCCAGCAGCGTAGTGGCTGGGGGCGCGAACACTGAAGCTTTCTTT. The complete variable domain, with remaining parts taken from reference TRBV9 and TRBJ1-1, reads DSGVTQTPKHLITATGQRVTLRCSPRSGDLSVYWYQQSLDQGLQFLIQYYNGEERAKGNILERFSAQQFPDLHSELNLSSLELGDSALYFCASSVVAGGANTEAFFGQGTRLTVV.

This chain connects TRBV2 to TRBJ1-2; TRBD1 matches at 7 bases. Germline lookup yields CDR1 SNHLY and CDR2 FYNNEI. V shed 5 bases and J 6 bases; nucleotides not matched to a gene: 9. CDR3 length equals 14 residues. The CDR3 sequence: CASSSRTGRNGYTF. The DNA of the CDR3 is TGTGCCAGCAGTTCCCGGACAGGACGGAATGGCTACACCTTC.

This sequence joins TRBV5-4 and TRBJ2-1, with D perhaps TRBD1 (6 bases). CDR1 SGHNT and CDR2 YYREEE come from the germline V gene (reference sequence). The CDR3 extends over 15 amino acids. Trimming shortened V by 5 bases and J by 7 bases, and 19 bases separated the two germline ends. CDR3 region: CASSPPGEGSNEQFF. As DNA, the CDR3 is TGTGCCAGCAGTCCCCCAGGGGAAGGCTCAAATGAGCAGTTCTTC.

The gene calls are TRBV4-2 and TRBJ1-5; tentatively, D is TRBD1 (5 bases). In germline, CDR1 is LGHNA, CDR2 YNFKEQ. V shed 0 bases and J shed 0 bases, with 12 bases lying between them. The CDR3 runs 17 residues. CDR3 sequence reads: CASSQEVAGYSNQPQHF. The CDR3, as DNA: TGTGCCAGCAGCCAAGAGGTTGCAGGGTATAGCAATCAGCCCCAGCATTTT.

V and J are TRBV6-5 and TRBJ1-5; maybe TRBD1 (6 bases). V dropped 9 bases and J dropped 7 bases, with 16 bases sitting between them. From germline, CDR1 is MNHEY and CDR2 SVGAGI. The CDR3 contains 13 residues. CDR3 amino acids: CASQTGRGQPQHF. The CDR3 DNA reads as TGTGCCAGTCAAACAGGGCGAGGCCAGCCCCAGCATTTT.